Listed below are T cell receptor beta chains from one sample, sequenced in a study of OX40 agonist ivuxolimab in advanced cancers. The assay was immunoSEQ multiplex PCR, and TCRdb's table has in-frame clones only and misses some. This sample has about 45,000 clones, with 80% found just once. The sequenced sample was CD4+ or CD8+ T cells sorted from blood, obtained in a trial of the OX40 agonist ivuxolimab. The source of these receptors is an adult with an advanced solid tumor such as melanoma, head and neck, liver or kidney cancer. The CDR3 runs from the conserved cysteine through the conserved F or W. A D gene is named only where the DNA matches it firmly. Clone size is given for some rows only: seen once, a few or many times, or a class if the clone is expanded.

V: TRBV5-1
size: -
J: TRBJ1-2
D: TRBD1
DNA: TGCGCCAGCAGCTTGCAGGGGGCAAACTATGGCTACACCTTC
CDR3: CASSLQGANYGYTF

V: TRBV21-1
size: -
J: TRBJ2-4
D: -
DNA: TGTGCCAGCAGCAAAAGGGCCAAACAGGGGGTTAAGGCCAAAAACATTCAGTACTTC
CDR3: CASSKRAKQGVKAKNIQYF

V: TRBV30
size: -
J: TRBJ1-5
D: -
DNA: TGTGCCTGGAGTGTACAGGGAAATCAGCCCCAGCATTTT
CDR3: CAWSVQGNQPQHF

V: TRBV7-8
size: -
J: TRBJ2-7
D: -
DNA: TGTGCCAGCAGCCAGGACGGAGCCTCCTACGAGCAGTACTTC
CDR3: CASSQDGASYEQYF

V: TRBV18
size: -
J: TRBJ2-1
D: TRBD1
DNA: TGTGCCAGCTCACCAGAGGGACAGGGGAGGAATGAGCAGTTCTTC
CDR3: CASSPEGQGRNEQFF

V: TRBV19
size: -
J: TRBJ2-7
D: -
DNA: TGTGCCAGTAGTCCCTCGGGGGCGGGACGCTACGAGCAGTACTTC
CDR3: CASSPSGAGRYEQYF

V: TRBV5-4
size: -
J: TRBJ1-2
D: -
DNA: TGTGCCAGCAGCTTGGAGGGAACCTATGGCTACACCTTC
CDR3: CASSLEGTYGYTF

V: TRBV2
size: -
J: TRBJ2-7
D: -
DNA: TGTGCCAGCAGTCCATTCGGGGAGCAGTACTTC
CDR3: CASSPFGEQYF

V: TRBV4-1
size: medium-sized
J: TRBJ1-3
D: -
DNA: TGCGCCAGCAGCCAAGACACAGGGTTTGGGAACACCATATATTTT
CDR3: CASSQDTGFGNTIYF

V: TRBV10-3
size: -
J: TRBJ2-7
D: TRBD1
DNA: TGTGCCATCAGTGAGGGACAGGGGTCCTACGAGCAGTACTTC
CDR3: CAISEGQGSYEQYF

V: TRBV5-1
size: few
J: TRBJ1-1
D: -
DNA: TGCGCCAGCAGTTCTGATCCCAACACTGAAGCTTTCTTT
CDR3: CASSSDPNTEAFF

V: TRBV10-3
size: -
J: TRBJ1-2
D: TRBD1
DNA: TGTGCCATCAGTGCGGGGACAGGCTATGGCTACACCTTC
CDR3: CAISAGTGYGYTF

V: TRBV7-2
size: -
J: TRBJ2-7
D: -
DNA: TGTGCCAGCAGCCTAGGGGCAGGCTACGAGCAGTACTTC
CDR3: CASSLGAGYEQYF

V: TRBV10-3
size: -
J: TRBJ1-2
D: -
DNA: TGTGCCAACTCAGACCGACCTGAAAATGGCTACACCTTC
CDR3: CANSDRPENGYTF

V: TRBV5-1
size: once
J: TRBJ2-5
D: -
DNA: TGCGCCAGCAGCTTGGAACAGACCCAAGAGACCCAGTACTTC
CDR3: CASSLEQTQETQYF

V: TRBV2
size: -
J: TRBJ2-5
D: -
DNA: TGTGCCAGCCATGGAGGGGCGGGTCAAGAGACCCAGTACTTC
CDR3: CASHGGAGQETQYF

V: TRBV6-1
size: once
J: TRBJ2-1
D: TRBD2
DNA: TGTGCCAGCAGTGAATCAGCGGGAGGCTACAATGAGCAGTTCTTC
CDR3: CASSESAGGYNEQFF

V: TRBV27
size: -
J: TRBJ2-3
D: -
DNA: TGTGCCAGCAGTTTAAAGGGCACAGATACGCAGTATTTT
CDR3: CASSLKGTDTQYF

V: TRBV18
size: -
J: TRBJ2-5
D: TRBD2
DNA: TGTGCCAGCTCAAAAATTCACCCTAGCGGGAGTGGCTGGGAGACCCAGTACTTC
CDR3: CASSKIHPSGSGWETQYF

V: TRBV27
size: -
J: TRBJ1-5
D: -
DNA: TGTGCCAGCAGTCCCCAAGCCGGGGTACAGGGTAATCAGCCCCAGCATTTT
CDR3: CASSPQAGVQGNQPQHF

V: TRBV6-5
size: -
J: TRBJ1-2
D: -
DNA: TGTGCCAGCACCCGGACCGTTACTAACTATGGCTACACCTTC
CDR3: CASTRTVTNYGYTF

V: TRBV5-1
size: medium-sized
J: TRBJ2-7
D: TRBD1
DNA: TGCGCCAGCAGCTTGGGACAGGGTTCAAGTGAGCAGTACTTC
CDR3: CASSLGQGSSEQYF

V: TRBV2
size: once
J: TRBJ2-4
D: -
DNA: TGTGCCAGCAGTGATTGGCAGGATCTAGCCAAAAACATTCAGTACTTC
CDR3: CASSDWQDLAKNIQYF

V: TRBV7-9
size: -
J: TRBJ2-5
D: -
DNA: TGTGCCAGCAGCTTAGTCGGACAAGAGACCCAGTACTTC
CDR3: CASSLVGQETQYF

V: TRBV18
size: -
J: TRBJ1-2
D: TRBD1
DNA: TGTGCCAGCTCACCAGGGACAGGGAATGGCTACACCTTC
CDR3: CASSPGTGNGYTF

V: TRBV2
size: -
J: TRBJ1-2
D: TRBD1
DNA: TGTGCCAGCAGTGAGGGCAGGGGGACTAAAACTAACTATGGCTACACCTTC
CDR3: CASSEGRGTKTNYGYTF

V: TRBV19
size: -
J: TRBJ1-2
D: -
DNA: TGTGCCAGTAGTATGATGAGAAGCCCTAATGGCTACACCTTC
CDR3: CASSMMRSPNGYTF

V: TRBV6-1
size: -
J: TRBJ1-1
D: -
DNA: TGTGCCAGCGGTGCGGGATTGGGTTTACGGAACACTGAAGCTTTCTTT
CDR3: CASGAGLGLRNTEAFF

V: TRBV6-6
size: -
J: TRBJ1-1
D: -
DNA: TGTGCCAGCGTTAATGGGCAGACTAAAGCTTTCTTT
CDR3: CASVNGQTKAFF

V: TRBV28
size: -
J: TRBJ1-4
D: -
DNA: TGTGCCAGCAGCCAGGATGGTGGACAGAAACTGTTTTTT
CDR3: CASSQDGGQKLFF

V: TRBV29-1
size: few
J: TRBJ1-2
D: -
DNA: TGCAGCGTTGAAGATAGAGGGGCTTCAGCGACTAACTATGGCTACACCTTC
CDR3: CSVEDRGASATNYGYTF

V: TRBV6-5
size: -
J: TRBJ2-7
D: -
DNA: TGTGCCAGCAGTTACTCAGGCAGACCATACGAGCAGTACTTC
CDR3: CASSYSGRPYEQYF

V: TRBV6-1
size: -
J: TRBJ2-1
D: -
DNA: TGTGCCAGCAGGACACTCCTTAGGAATGAGCAGTTCTTC
CDR3: CASRTLLRNEQFF

V: TRBV10-3
size: once
J: TRBJ2-5
D: -
DNA: TGTGCCATCAGCCGGGACCAGCGGGTACAAGAGACCCAGTACTTC
CDR3: CAISRDQRVQETQYF

V: TRBV11-2
size: -
J: TRBJ2-7
D: -
DNA: TGTGCCAGCAGCTTATCTGGCGGGGTAGCCTACGAGCAGTACTTC
CDR3: CASSLSGGVAYEQYF

V: TRBV6-1
size: -
J: TRBJ2-2
D: -
DNA: TGTGCCAGTACAAGGGAGGTTACCGGGGAGCTGTTTTTT
CDR3: CASTREVTGELFF

V: TRBV5-1
size: -
J: TRBJ2-1
D: -
DNA: TGCGCCAGCAGCTTGGGGGGGAACCTATACAATGAGCAGTTCTTC
CDR3: CASSLGGNLYNEQFF

V: TRBV21-1
size: -
J: TRBJ1-1
D: -
DNA: TGTGCCAGCAGCAAACCGAGTGGGGACAGCAAGACAATGAACACTGAAGCTTTCTTT
CDR3: CASSKPSGDSKTMNTEAFF

V: TRBV6-1
size: few
J: TRBJ2-5
D: TRBD2
DNA: TGTGCCAGCAGTATGGGACTAGTCCAAGAGACCCAGTACTTC
CDR3: CASSMGLVQETQYF

V: TRBV11-2
size: once
J: TRBJ1-1
D: -
DNA: TGTGCCAGCAGCCCCGGTAGGGTTATGAACACTGAAGCTTTCTTT
CDR3: CASSPGRVMNTEAFF

V: TRBV5-4
size: -
J: TRBJ2-7
D: -
DNA: TGTGCCAGCAGCTTCCGAGCGGGACAGTCGGACTCCTACGAGCAGTACTTC
CDR3: CASSFRAGQSDSYEQYF

V: TRBV28
size: few
J: TRBJ2-4
D: -
DNA: TGTGCCAGCAGCCGCAGCGGGCAGACCAAAAACATTCAGTACTTC
CDR3: CASSRSGQTKNIQYF